These 2 T cell receptor beta chains originate from one sample sequenced in a study of T-cell reconstitution after alpha-beta-depleted transplantation in children (dated by TCRdb to 2016 to 2017). Per the publication, the treatment or condition label means: allogeneic hematopoietic cell transplantation with graft depleted of TCRalphabeta T cells and CD19 B cells. The library was built by means of PCR. TCRdb shows the sequencer as Illumina HiSeq 2500. TCR libraries were prepared with molecular barcoding, using unique molecular identifiers to normalize TCRbeta repertoire quantification. Clones were called with MiXCR by TCRdb after fastp trimmed the public reads at Q25, and only in-frame beta chains were retained. Rows with a matching CDR3 protein are joined into one entry that keeps the most common DNA and genes. The sample table records 670,000 or so distinct CDR3 sequences; 10% to 15% of these occur just once. 0.79% of the sample is in the top ten clones.

The material was PBMCs, obtained before TCRalphabeta/CD19-depleted stem cell transplant. The source is a girl aged 2-10 years with congenital amegakaryocytic thrombocytopenia, due to receive a stem cell transplant.

This chain uses TRBV6-1 with TRBJ2-3; D not certain. Germline assignment: CDR1 MNHNS and CDR2 SASEGT. The CDR3 is made up of 15 amino acids. Between the trimmed V and J ends, which lost 6 bases and 2 bases, there was a span of 15 bases. CDR3 bases: TGTGCCAGCAGGGCCTCCAACCCAGCCACAGATACGCAGTATTTT. This sequence encodes CASRASNPATDTQYF.

The rearrangement joins TRBV12-3 or TRBV12-4 to TRBJ2-5, with 8 bases identical to TRBD1. J gave up 10 bases and V 5 bases, and 3 bases lay outside the gene matches. This CDR3 comprises 11 residues. CDR3 nucleotides: TGTGCCAGCAGTCTACAGGGGGACCAGTACTTC. Translating it yields CASSLQGDQYF.